This is a list of T cell receptor beta chains from one sample in a study of early T cells in non-severe SARS-CoV-2 infection. TCRdb reanalysed the 5' RACE reads using MiXCR and keeps one entry per CDR3 protein. The top ten hold over 1% of the sample, which has roughly 63,000 distinct CDR3 sequences, around 12% seen once. The material sequenced was whole blood, taken at baseline. The receptors were sampled from an adult who was a healthcare worker with PCR-confirmed SARS-CoV-2 infection or an uninfected control (not recorded which). The donor label of this sample is uncertain. Each CDR3 is given with its conserved first and last residue. D genes are given only for firm matches. Not every row has a clone size; where given, it reads once, few, many or a size class.

cdr3_nt	cdr3_aa	d_call	j_call	cdr3_length	clone_size	v_call
TGTGCCAGCAGTGTATTCGGGGGGAAAGAGACCCAGTACTTC	CASSVFGGKETQYF	TRBD2	TRBJ2-5	14	many	TRBV2
TGCGCCAGCAGCTACATGACTAGCGGGGGCTACAATGAGCAGTTCTTC	CASSYMTSGGYNEQFF	TRBD2	TRBJ2-1	16	.	TRBV5-1
TGTGCCAGCAGTTTATCTGCCAGTGCCAAGCAGTTCTTC	CASSLSASAKQFF	.	TRBJ2-1	13	.	TRBV27
TGTGCCAGCAGTCGCGACGGACTCAATCAGCCCCAGCATTTT	CASSRDGLNQPQHF	.	TRBJ1-5	14	many	TRBV6-5
TGTGCCTGGACGACGGGTGGCGGACTAAACACTGAAGCTTTCTTT	CAWTTGGGLNTEAFF	.	TRBJ1-1	15	.	TRBV30
TGTGCCAGTTCTTTAGAGCGGAGCTCCTACAATGAGCAGTTCTTC	CASSLERSSYNEQFF	.	TRBJ2-1	15	many	TRBV2
TGTGCCAGCAGCCGGGGACTAGCGGGGGGATACTCCTACAATGAGCAGTTCTTC	CASSRGLAGGYSYNEQFF	TRBD2	TRBJ2-1	18	many	TRBV7-8
TGCGCCAGCAGCTTGGGCTTTCGGACAGCTTTTAATGAAAAACTGTTTTTT	CASSLGFRTAFNEKLFF	.	TRBJ1-4	17	.	TRBV5-1
TGCGCCACCGCGCAGGGAATGGGCACCGGGGAGCTGTTTTTT	CATAQGMGTGELFF	.	TRBJ2-2	14	.	TRBV5-1
TGCAGTGCTAGGGAGAGGACATTTGAAGCTTTCTTT	CSARERTFEAFF	.	TRBJ1-1	12	.	TRBV20-1
TGTGCCAGCAGCTTAGAAGGGAATGAGCAGTTCTTC	CASSLEGNEQFF	.	TRBJ2-1	12	many	TRBV13